The 21 T cell receptor beta chains below all came from one sample that was sequenced in a study. Tregs were sorted as CD4+CD25+CD127-/low cells. From the 5' RACE reads, TCRdb called clonotypes with MiXCR, one entry per CDR3 protein. The sample comprises 4,900 or so distinct CDR3 sequences, 55% to 75% of which are singletons, and under 4.5% rests with the top ten. Sample: Tregs sorted from blood. Source of these receptors: a female donor with breast cancer.

The V gene is TRBV7-3, the J gene TRBJ2-5; D not resolved. Germline values: CDR1 SGHTA, CDR2 FQGTGA. V gave up 2 bases and J gave up 5 bases, with 12 bases separating them. The CDR3 has 14 amino acids. CDR3 amino acids: CASSLGVAGETQYF. Written as DNA, the CDR3 is TGTGCCAGCAGCTTAGGGGTTGCTGGGGAGACCCAGTACTTC.

The rearrangement uses TRBV20-1 and TRBJ1-5; the D is unclear. The ends were cut back, 3 bases at V and 7 bases at J, with 10 bases in the middle. The length of the CDR3 is 12 residues. Germline V CDR1 and CDR2: DFQATT, SNEGSKA (reference sequence). DNA of the CDR3: TGCAGTGCTAGTCTCCTAGGACAGCCCCAGCATTTT. Translation gives CSASLLGQPQHF.

The genes are TRBV7-3 and TRBJ2-1; 8 nucleotides line up with TRBD2. The CDR3 consists of 18 residues. V dropped 4 bases and J dropped 1; count of bases not matched to a gene: 12. Per the germline V gene, CDR1 is SGHTA and CDR2 is FQGTGA. Here the CDR3 reads CASSSLPSLAGSYNEQFF. DNA for the CDR3: TGTGCCAGCAGCTCACTCCCCTCCCTAGCGGGTTCCTACAATGAGCAGTTCTTC.

The gene calls are TRBV13 and TRBJ2-7, with 9 bases aligning to TRBD1. The CDR3 spans 15 residues. From germline, CDR1 is PRHDT and CDR2 FYEKMQ (reference sequence). V dropped 4 bases and J dropped 3; count of bases not matched to a gene: 7. CDR3 sequence: CASSSRDRAIYEQYF. The CDR3, as DNA: TGTGCCAGCAGCTCCCGGGACAGGGCCATCTACGAGCAGTACTTC.

The chain links TRBV7-9 to TRBJ2-1, with TRBD2 matching over 8 bases. CDR3 length: 16 residues. J lost 2 bases, V lost 4 bases, and 7 bases had no gene match. Germline V gene data show CDR1 as SEHNR and CDR2 as FQNEAQ (reference sequence). For the CDR3, the DNA is TGTGCCAGCAGCTCAACCGGGACTAGTCCCTACAATGAGCAGTTCTTC. It specifies CASSSTGTSPYNEQFF.

The rearrangement joins TRBV4-1 to TRBJ2-7; 9 bases map to TRBD1. V was pared by 0 bases and J by 0 bases, with 3 bases of the junction left unmatched. The CDR3 runs to 16 residues. Germline V gene sequence: CDR1 MGHRA, CDR2 YSYEKL. The CDR3 loop reads CASSQEPGQGSYEQYF. The CDR3 DNA is TGCGCCAGCAGCCAAGAACCGGGACAGGGCTCCTACGAGCAGTACTTC.

This clonotype appeared a single time. The chain employs TRBV30 and TRBJ1-2; D remains unclear. With 0 bases removed from V and 8 bases from J, the gap between germline ends came to 10 bases. Germline V gene data show CDR1 as GTSNPN and CDR2 as SVGIG (reference sequence). The CDR3 runs to 12 residues. The CDR3 loop reads CAWSVMGWGYTF. CDR3 nucleotides: TGTGCCTGGAGTGTAATGGGCTGGGGCTACACCTTC.

This clonotype has more than one count but fewer than ten. The rearrangement links TRBV7-9 to TRBJ2-5; 7 nucleotides agree with TRBD2. CDR1 is SEHNR and CDR2 is FQNEAQ in the germline V gene (reference sequence). The CDR3 totals 15 residues. V lost 9 bases to trimming and J lost 5 bases; unmatched junction nucleotides: 15. The CDR3 loop is CASSEWRELVETQYF. In nucleotides, the CDR3 is TGTGCCAGTAGCGAGTGGCGGGAGTTGGTTGAGACCCAGTACTTC.

CDR3 in DNA: TGTGCCAGCAGCGTGGGGACAGGGCCCGATATCAACTATGGCTACACCTTC. This codes for CASSVGTGPDINYGYTF. The gene calls are TRBV9 and TRBJ1-2, with TRBD1 matching over 9 bases. Germline values: CDR1 SGDLS, CDR2 YYNGEE. The CDR3 is made up of 17 amino acids. Trimming at V came to 2 bases and at J to 2 bases, leaving 10 bases not matched to a gene.

Concerning this clonotype: The missing conserved phenylalanine or tryptophan at the end of this CDR3 makes a read error likely. The rearrangement uses TRBV6-5 and TRBJ1-2, with D unresolved. CDR1 and CDR2 from the germline V gene are MNHEY and SVGAGI. The germline V and J ends were trimmed by 6 bases and 5 bases, with 13 bases remaining between them. This CDR3 spans 13 amino acids. The CDR3 nucleotides are TGTGCCAGCAGCTCTAGTGGGCTGTATGGCTACACCCTC. Translated, it gives CASSSSGLYGYTL.

This chain links TRBV7-6 with TRBJ1-2; unclear D gene. V was cut by 0 bases and J by 3 bases, with 11 bases left in between. The CDR3 has 15 residues. Germline lookup yields CDR1 SGHVS and CDR2 FNYEAQ. The CDR3, as DNA: TGTGCCAGCAGCTTAGCCGGATCTGGCGACTATGGCTACACCTTC. Its translation is CASSLAGSGDYGYTF.

For this clonotype: The junction differs from germline at one of its ends, possibly a read error. The V and J genes are TRBV10-3 and TRBJ1-5; unclear D gene. Looked up from germline, CDR1 is ENHRY and CDR2 is SYGVKD. The CDR3 runs 12 residues. CDR3 coding DNA: TGTGCCATCAGTGAGGTCGGTCAGCCCCGGCATTTT. Its protein product is CAISEVGQPRHF.

Regarding this clonotype: This CDR3 fails to terminate in the conserved phenylalanine or tryptophan, so it likely reflects a read error. This chain connects TRBV7-6 to TRBJ2-1, with TRBD1 matching 10 bases. V shed 5 bases, J shed 9 bases, and the junction held 7 bases outside the gene matches. Germline CDR1 is SGHVS and CDR2 is FNYEAQ. CDR3 length: 14 residues. CDR3 residues: CASSIGTGVIEQFL. CDR3 nucleotide sequence: TGTGCCAGCAGCATCGGGACAGGGGTAATTGAGCAGTTCCTC.

This sequence joins TRBV5-1 and TRBJ2-7; weak D call: TRBD2 (5 bases). CDR3 length equals 14 residues. V lost 2 bases and J lost 0, with 9 bases in between. Germline V gene data show CDR1 as SGHRS and CDR2 as YFSETQ. CDR3 protein: CASSFEGDSYEQYF. In DNA form, the CDR3 reads TGCGCCAGCAGCTTCGAGGGTGACTCCTACGAGCAGTACTTC. Full variable domain (remainder filled in from reference TRBV5-1 and TRBJ2-7): KAGVTQTPRYLIKTRGQQVTLSCSPISGHRSVSWYQQTPGQGLQFLFEYFSETQRNKGNFPGRFSGRQFSNSRSEMNVSTLELGDSALYLCASSFEGDSYEQYFGPGTRLTVT.

This chain connects TRBV7-2 to TRBJ2-3; 11 nucleotides line up with TRBD2. Germline V gene data show CDR1 as SGHTA and CDR2 as FQGNSA. This CDR3 is built from 15 residues. Germline trimming cut 3 bases from V and 6 bases from J; bases unmatched to any gene: 5. The CDR3 nucleotides read TGTGCCAGCAGCTTGTGGCTAGCGGGAGGCGATACGCAGTATTTT. Translating gives CASSLWLAGGDTQYF.

The chain links TRBV4-3 to TRBJ2-7, with 7 bases fitting TRBD2. CDR3 length: 16 amino acids. V lost 0 bases and J lost 5; bases outside the gene matches: 10. Germline CDR1 and CDR2: LGHNA and YSLEER. The CDR3 loop is CASSQDPPGGIDEQYF. For the CDR3, the DNA is TGCGCCAGCAGCCAAGACCCCCCCGGGGGGATTGACGAGCAGTACTTC.

This clonotype came up once. The CDR3: CASSVGGSNNEQFF. The CDR3 bases are TGTGCCAGCAGCGTAGGGGGTTCCAACAATGAGCAGTTCTTC. The chain uses TRBV9 and TRBJ2-1, with D unclear. The V gene lost 0 bases and the J gene lost 5 bases, with 9 bases spanning the gap. CDR1 is SGDLS and CDR2 is YYNGEE in the germline V gene. This CDR3 has 14 residues.

The chain combines TRBV6-5 with TRBJ2-1; D possibly corresponds to TRBD2 (5 bases). Germline V gene sequence: CDR1 MNHEY, CDR2 SVGAGI. The CDR3 consists of 15 residues. Trimming removed 5 bases at V and 7 bases at J, with 18 bases between. DNA of the CDR3: TGTGCCAGCAGTCTTGGACTCCATGGGAGTAATGAGCAGTTCTTC. Encoded protein: CASSLGLHGSNEQFF.

The gene calls are TRBV3-1 and TRBJ2-7, with 7 bases fitting TRBD1. The V gene end was trimmed by 1 base and the J gene end by 1 base; junction bases not matched to a gene: 1. The CDR3 covers 14 residues. The germline V gene encodes CDR1 LGHDT and CDR2 YNNKEL (reference sequence). Written as DNA, the CDR3 is TGTGCCAGCAGCCAAGGGGGACAGTCCTACGAGCAGTACTTC. Protein: CASSQGGQSYEQYF.

The J gene is TRBJ1-1, the V gene TRBV4-2, with 8 nucleotides matching TRBD1. This CDR3 contains 15 residues. Germline V CDR1 and CDR2: LGHNA, YNFKEQ. J lost 4 bases, V lost 0 bases, and 4 bases had no gene match. CDR3 residues: CASSQDGQGRTEAFF. CDR3 coding DNA: TGTGCCAGCAGCCAAGATGGACAGGGACGCACTGAAGCTTTCTTT.

The rearrangement uses TRBV6-1 and TRBJ2-1; D may be TRBD1 (7 bases). The V end was cut by 4 bases, the J end by 4 bases, with 14 bases between. The CDR3 totals 15 residues. CDR1 MNHNS and CDR2 SASEGT come from the germline V gene. The CDR3 region is CASSGDQGGYNEQFF. The CDR3 region has the DNA TGTGCCAGCAGTGGCGATCAGGGGGGATACAATGAGCAGTTCTTC.